This is a list of T cell receptor beta chains from one sample in a study of technical replicates of blood from a handful of donors. Assay: immunoSEQ multiplex PCR; the TCRdb copy retains only in-frame clones and omits some. The top ten clones hold roughly 0.41% of a sample with around 80,000 clones, 89% of them seen once. Sequenced material: T cells isolated from PBMCs. The source of these receptors is a human donor in good health. Both conserved end residues are part of each CDR3. Fields, in order: clone size, J gene, D gene, V gene, CDR3 protein, CDR3 DNA. A D gene is named only where the DNA matches it firmly. For some rows the clone size is stated as once, few or many, or as a class when expanded; others skip it.

clone_size: NA
j_call: TRBJ2-1
d_call: TRBD2
v_call: TRBV9
cdr3_aa: CASSPGLAGGGYYNEQFF
cdr3_nt: TGTGCCAGCTCCCCGGGACTAGCGGGAGGTGGGTACTACAATGAGCAGTTCTTC

clone_size: NA
j_call: TRBJ2-2
d_call: TRBD2
v_call: TRBV6-6
cdr3_aa: CASTGLAGGLGELFF
cdr3_nt: TGTGCCAGCACCGGACTAGCGGGAGGCTTAGGGGAGCTGTTTTTT

clone_size: NA
j_call: TRBJ2-7
d_call: TRBD1
v_call: TRBV29-1
cdr3_aa: CSGQGARSYEQYF
cdr3_nt: TGCAGCGGACAGGGGGCTCGCTCCTACGAGCAGTACTTC

clone_size: NA
j_call: TRBJ2-7
d_call: TRBD2
v_call: TRBV4-1
cdr3_aa: CASSPGGTSGSEEQYF
cdr3_nt: TGCGCCAGCAGCCCCGGTGGAACTAGCGGGAGTGAGGAGCAGTACTTC

clone_size: NA
j_call: TRBJ1-2
d_call: TRBD1
v_call: TRBV7-9
cdr3_aa: CASSLPGQGASGYTF
cdr3_nt: TGTGCCAGCAGCTTACCGGGACAGGGGGCCAGCGGCTACACCTTC

clone_size: NA
j_call: TRBJ1-2
d_call: TRBD1
v_call: TRBV30
cdr3_aa: CAWSQDRVYGYTF
cdr3_nt: TGTGCCTGGAGTCAGGACAGGGTCTATGGCTACACCTTC

clone_size: NA
j_call: TRBJ1-5
d_call: NA
v_call: TRBV21-1
cdr3_aa: CARGRDRLSPQHF
cdr3_nt: TGTGCCAGGGGCCGGGACAGACTCTCGCCCCAGCATTTT

clone_size: NA
j_call: TRBJ2-5
d_call: NA
v_call: TRBV6-1
cdr3_aa: CASSEDRVRETQYF
cdr3_nt: TGTGCCAGCAGTGAAGACAGGGTCAGGGAGACCCAGTACTTC

clone_size: NA
j_call: TRBJ2-1
d_call: TRBD2
v_call: TRBV5-1
cdr3_aa: CASSFTSGDNEQFF
cdr3_nt: TGCGCCAGCAGCTTCACTAGCGGGGACAATGAGCAGTTCTTC

clone_size: NA
j_call: TRBJ1-1
d_call: TRBD1
v_call: TRBV30
cdr3_aa: CAWISHLDRGTEAFF
cdr3_nt: TGTGCCTGGATCTCACACCTTGACAGGGGGACTGAAGCTTTCTTT

clone_size: NA
j_call: TRBJ1-1
d_call: TRBD1
v_call: TRBV4-3
cdr3_aa: CASSQDTGTGSTEAFF
cdr3_nt: TGCGCCAGCAGCCAGGATACCGGGACAGGTTCAACTGAAGCTTTCTTT

clone_size: once
j_call: TRBJ2-7
d_call: TRBD1
v_call: TRBV11-2
cdr3_aa: CASRKPGQGKYEQYF
cdr3_nt: TGTGCCAGCAGGAAACCGGGACAGGGGAAGTACGAGCAGTACTTC

clone_size: once
j_call: TRBJ1-1
d_call: TRBD1
v_call: TRBV2
cdr3_aa: CASSHLLRTGDTEAFF
cdr3_nt: TGTGCCAGCAGCCACCTCTTAAGGACAGGGGACACTGAAGCTTTCTTT

clone_size: NA
j_call: TRBJ1-1
d_call: NA
v_call: TRBV20-1
cdr3_aa: CSARADTEAFF
cdr3_nt: TGCAGTGCTAGAGCCGACACTGAAGCTTTCTTT

clone_size: NA
j_call: TRBJ2-7
d_call: TRBD2
v_call: TRBV4-3
cdr3_aa: CASSPQAGGISYEQYF
cdr3_nt: TGCGCCAGCAGCCCCCAAGCGGGAGGGATCTCCTACGAGCAGTACTTC

clone_size: NA
j_call: TRBJ1-2
d_call: NA
v_call: TRBV6-1
cdr3_aa: CASSEGMGGGYTF
cdr3_nt: TGTGCCAGCAGTGAAGGTATGGGAGGTGGCTACACCTTC

clone_size: NA
j_call: TRBJ1-2
d_call: NA
v_call: TRBV28
cdr3_aa: CASEGTIYGYTF
cdr3_nt: TGTGCCAGCGAGGGGACAATCTATGGCTACACCTTC

clone_size: NA
j_call: TRBJ2-3
d_call: NA
v_call: TRBV19
cdr3_aa: CASRRGQTDTQYF
cdr3_nt: TGTGCCAGTAGACGCGGACAGACAGATACGCAGTATTTT

clone_size: NA
j_call: TRBJ2-7
d_call: TRBD1
v_call: TRBV29-1
cdr3_aa: CSVEDPTATGSREQYF
cdr3_nt: TGCAGCGTTGAAGATCCCACCGCGACAGGGAGCCGCGAGCAGTACTTC

clone_size: NA
j_call: TRBJ2-7
d_call: TRBD1
v_call: TRBV7-3
cdr3_aa: CASSLGGTGGEQYF
cdr3_nt: TGTGCCAGCAGCTTAGGCGGGACAGGAGGAGAGCAGTACTTC

clone_size: NA
j_call: TRBJ1-1
d_call: NA
v_call: TRBV13
cdr3_aa: CASSLFQVVGEAFF
cdr3_nt: TGTGCCAGCAGCTTATTTCAGGTTGTTGGTGAAGCTTTCTTT

clone_size: NA
j_call: TRBJ1-1
d_call: TRBD1
v_call: TRBV7-6
cdr3_aa: CASSLEGQGLTEAFF
cdr3_nt: TGTGCCAGCAGCTTAGAAGGACAGGGCCTGACTGAAGCTTTCTTT

clone_size: NA
j_call: TRBJ2-3
d_call: NA
v_call: TRBV7-8
cdr3_aa: CASSLERGDTQYF
cdr3_nt: TGTGCCAGCAGCTTAGAACGGGGGGATACGCAGTATTTT

clone_size: NA
j_call: TRBJ1-1
d_call: TRBD1
v_call: TRBV13
cdr3_aa: CASSVLSGTENTEAFF
cdr3_nt: TGTGCCAGCAGCGTCCTTTCCGGGACAGAGAACACTGAAGCTTTCTTT

clone_size: NA
j_call: TRBJ1-1
d_call: NA
v_call: TRBV10-3
cdr3_aa: CAISESGRWLNTEAFF
cdr3_nt: TGTGCCATCAGTGAGTCGGGGCGCTGGCTGAACACTGAAGCTTTCTTT

clone_size: NA
j_call: TRBJ2-3
d_call: NA
v_call: TRBV7-9
cdr3_aa: CASSLRQTSDTQYF
cdr3_nt: TGTGCCAGCAGCTTACGTCAGACTTCAGATACGCAGTATTTT

clone_size: NA
j_call: TRBJ2-7
d_call: TRBD2
v_call: TRBV6-1
cdr3_aa: CASSEGGLAEPYEQYF
cdr3_nt: TGTGCCAGCAGTGAGGGAGGACTAGCGGAGCCCTACGAGCAGTACTTC

clone_size: NA
j_call: TRBJ2-7
d_call: TRBD1
v_call: TRBV14
cdr3_aa: CASSQSNRGRSSYEQYF
cdr3_nt: TGTGCCAGCAGCCAATCAAACAGGGGGCGAAGCTCCTACGAGCAGTACTTC

clone_size: NA
j_call: TRBJ1-2
d_call: TRBD1
v_call: TRBV2
cdr3_aa: CASSPPDRNYGYTF
cdr3_nt: TGTGCCAGCAGTCCGCCGGACAGGAACTATGGCTACACCTTC

clone_size: NA
j_call: TRBJ1-5
d_call: TRBD1
v_call: TRBV30
cdr3_aa: CAWGQDRSNQPQHF
cdr3_nt: TGTGCCTGGGGACAGGACAGGAGCAATCAGCCCCAGCATTTT

clone_size: NA
j_call: TRBJ2-1
d_call: TRBD2
v_call: TRBV5-1
cdr3_aa: CASSLGTSYNEQFF
cdr3_nt: TGCGCCAGCAGCTTGGGGACTAGCTACAATGAGCAGTTCTTC

clone_size: few
j_call: TRBJ1-5
d_call: NA
v_call: TRBV18
cdr3_aa: CASSPDSSHQPQHF
cdr3_nt: TGTGCCAGCTCCCCCGACAGTTCCCATCAGCCCCAGCATTTT

clone_size: NA
j_call: TRBJ2-3
d_call: TRBD2
v_call: TRBV5-1
cdr3_aa: CASSIPTSGNIDTQYF
cdr3_nt: TGCGCCAGCAGCATCCCTACTAGCGGAAACATAGATACGCAGTATTTT

clone_size: NA
j_call: TRBJ1-5
d_call: NA
v_call: TRBV6-5
cdr3_aa: CASSLTGDSNQPQHF
cdr3_nt: TGTGCCAGCAGTCTGACAGGAGATAGCAATCAGCCCCAGCATTTT

clone_size: once
j_call: TRBJ2-1
d_call: NA
v_call: TRBV7-3
cdr3_aa: CASSPRGSYNEQFF
cdr3_nt: TGTGCCAGCAGCCCGAGAGGATCCTACAATGAGCAGTTCTTC

clone_size: NA
j_call: TRBJ2-7
d_call: TRBD2
v_call: TRBV7-9
cdr3_aa: CASRPGTSGSYEQYF
cdr3_nt: TGTGCCAGCAGACCCGGGACTAGCGGCTCCTACGAGCAGTACTTC

clone_size: NA
j_call: TRBJ2-7
d_call: NA
v_call: TRBV5-1
cdr3_aa: CASSFLSGYLGDEQYF
cdr3_nt: TGCGCCAGCAGCTTCCTTTCGGGGTACTTAGGAGACGAGCAGTACTTC

clone_size: NA
j_call: TRBJ2-1
d_call: NA
v_call: TRBV27
cdr3_aa: CASRLSRGSSYNEQFF
cdr3_nt: TGTGCCAGCAGGTTAAGTCGGGGAAGCTCCTACAATGAGCAGTTCTTC

clone_size: NA
j_call: TRBJ2-1
d_call: TRBD2
v_call: TRBV6-1
cdr3_aa: CASSGRGVNNEQFF
cdr3_nt: TGTGCCAGCAGTGGGCGGGGGGTAAACAATGAGCAGTTCTTC

clone_size: NA
j_call: TRBJ2-7
d_call: TRBD2
v_call: TRBV29-1
cdr3_aa: CSVRLAGSSYEQYF
cdr3_nt: TGCAGCGTACGACTAGCGGGGAGCTCCTACGAGCAGTACTTC

clone_size: NA
j_call: TRBJ1-5
d_call: NA
v_call: TRBV7-9
cdr3_aa: CASSPGPIEGQPQHF
cdr3_nt: TGTGCCAGCAGCCCGGGTCCTATCGAAGGTCAGCCCCAGCATTTT

clone_size: NA
j_call: TRBJ2-5
d_call: NA
v_call: TRBV5-5
cdr3_aa: CASSRPGGGPKETQYF
cdr3_nt: TGTGCCAGCAGCCGACCTGGGGGCGGACCAAAGGAGACCCAGTACTTC

clone_size: NA
j_call: TRBJ1-1
d_call: NA
v_call: TRBV18
cdr3_aa: CASSFQGGNTEAFF
cdr3_nt: TGTGCCAGCTCATTCCAGGGAGGGAACACTGAAGCTTTCTTT